This TCR beta chain appears in the sequencing data of a study of T cells after yellow fever vaccination (dated by TCRdb to about 2019). With respect to the entire study: The SMART-Seq v4 Ultra Low Input RNA kit was used to prepare libraries from fractions with low cell numbers. Two healthy male donors, one aged 18 to 30 and one aged 30 to 40 years, made up the cohort. Bulk PBMC replicates and cell subsets were isolated from blood drawn at multiple timepoints before and after both primary and secondary immunization. To track T-cell clones before and after primary and booster YFV17D yellow fever vaccination, bulk TCR alpha and beta repertoires were sequenced longitudinally.

Broader findings and caveats from the paper: After the booster, most clones that had expanded after primary vaccination were detected again (approximately 96% of CD4 and around nine tenths of CD8), suggesting broad maintenance of memory. A small fraction of clonotypes appeared in both the CD4 and CD8 compartments, likely as a result of convergent recombination. Compared with the primary T-cell response, the secondary T-cell response was weaker but faster, peaking on day 5 rather than day 15. FACS-sorted repertoires could contain abundant contaminating clonotypes from the bulk population, so computational filtering was required. Only a couple of donors were included in the study, so the extent to which the findings can be generalized is limited.

In this sample, this clonotype turned up many times. Its cognate antigen has yet to be identified. Sequence at one end of the junction differs from germline and may be a read error. Taken with the paper, the label for treatment or condition translates to: live attenuated yellow fever vaccine strain. At each blood-draw timepoint, two biological replicates of bulk PBMCs were obtained. A standard Ficoll-Paque protocol was used to isolate PBMCs from peripheral blood. RNA was extracted with TriZol from bulk PBMCs, CD4 and CD8 fractions, and dextramer-positive and dextramer-negative fractions. The sequencing machine was an Illumina NovaSeq 6000. TCR cDNA was synthesized by 5'RACE template switching, which introduced a universal primer site and unique molecular identifiers. Priming for cDNA synthesis came from both the TCR alpha and TCR beta constant segments. Libraries were amplified in two PCR steps, with sample barcodes and sequencing adapters added in the second step. Libraries were sequenced on Illumina HiSeq 2500 (2x100 bp) or NovaSeq (2x150 bp). Per the source publication's procedure: Demultiplexing of reads and collapsing into UMI consensus sequences were performed with MIGEC, and V(D)J alignment was carried out with MiXCR. Vaccine-responding clonotypes were defined with edgeR using replicate PBMC samples, requiring FDR below 0.01 and a log2 fold change above 5 up to day 15. CD4 or CD8 identity was assigned to each bulk clonotype according to whether the clonotype was present at higher abundance in the sequenced CD4 repertoire or the sequenced CD8 repertoire. Using fastp at Q25 and MiXCR, TCRdb reprocessed the public reads and kept productive beta chains. Rows with one shared CDR3 protein collapse into an entry with the most common genes and DNA. Clone size and V and J calls follow TCRdb, not the original study. This sample lists some 250,000 distinct CDR3 sequences; around 3.5% were detected once. The top ten hold about 20% of the sample.

From a lookup of the germline V gene (reference sequence), CDR1 and CDR2 are SSHAT and FNYEAQ. Measured from the cysteine to the phenylalanine, the CDR3 is 13 residues long. Kept here is only the CDR3 DNA, which spans 39 bases and is read in frame from base 1. The sequence joins TRBV7-7 to TRBJ2-3; too little of a D gene remains to name it. The specimen comprised PBMCs, sampled 15 days after the yellow fever booster vaccination. The TCR was taken from a young man who received the YFV17D yellow fever vaccine. The CDR3 in this case is CASSLGSADTQYF. The nucleotide sequence is given as TGTGCTAGCAGCCTGGGAAGCGCAGATACGCAGTATTTT.